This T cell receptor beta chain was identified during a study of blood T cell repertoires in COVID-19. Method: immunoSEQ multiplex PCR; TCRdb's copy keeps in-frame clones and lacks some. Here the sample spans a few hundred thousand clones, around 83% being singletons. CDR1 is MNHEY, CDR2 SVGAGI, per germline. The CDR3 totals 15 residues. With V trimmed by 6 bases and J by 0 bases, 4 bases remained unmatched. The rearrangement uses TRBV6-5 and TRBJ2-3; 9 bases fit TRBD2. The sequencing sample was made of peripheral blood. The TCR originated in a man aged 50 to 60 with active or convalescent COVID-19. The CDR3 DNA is TGTGCCAGCAGAGGACTAGCGCCGAGCACAGATACGCAGTATTTT. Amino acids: CASRGLAPSTDTQYF.